The 19 T cell receptor beta chains presented below share a single source sample, sequenced in a study of cytomegalovirus exposure and HLA in healthy donors. Primers for the PCR totalled 60 Vbeta and 13 Jbeta. Repertoires were generated with immunoSEQ multiplex PCR, while TCRdb's copy carries only in-frame clones and drops some. The sample records around 190,000 clones, approximately 85% being singletons. The specimen was PBMCs. These receptors originate from a woman between 50 and 59 years old in good health and CMV-seronegative.

The rearrangement links TRBV7-9 to TRBJ2-7, with a possible D match to TRBD2 (6 bases). Trimming cost V 5 bases and J 0 bases, with 14 bases left between them. Germline V lookup: CDR1 SEHNR, CDR2 FQNEAQ (reference sequence). The CDR3 sequence is 15 residues long. Written as DNA, the CDR3 is TGTGCCAGCAGCGGAGGGGATTTTCTCTCCTACGAGCAGTACTTC. Its protein product is CASSGGDFLSYEQYF.

The chain carries TRBV2 and TRBJ2-2, with TRBD1 identical over 7 bases. Germline loops: CDR1 SNHLY, CDR2 FYNNEI. The CDR3 length is 15 residues. Unmatched junction bases numbered 7, after V lost 8 bases and J lost 1 base. As DNA, the CDR3 is TGTGCCAGCGGGGACAGCAAATTGAACACCGGGGAGCTGTTTTTT. It yields the protein CASGDSKLNTGELFF.

This rearrangement joins TRBV14 to TRBJ2-3; tentatively, D is TRBD1 (5 bases). Germline values: CDR1 SGHDN, CDR2 FVKESK. The V gene lost 1 base and the J gene lost 3 bases, with 11 bases spanning the gap. CDR3 length equals 15 residues. CDR3 residues: CASSQGRGRTDTQYF. CDR3 bases: TGTGCCAGCAGCCAAGGAAGGGGCCGAACAGATACGCAGTATTTT.

The chain is built from TRBV5-1 and TRBJ1-5; 12 nucleotides align to TRBD1. V gave up 3 bases and J gave up 2 bases; unmatched junction bases: 9. The CDR3 is made up of 18 amino acids. In germline, CDR1 is SGHRS, CDR2 YFSETQ. The CDR3 is CASSSGTGGREGNQPQHF. DNA of the CDR3: TGCGCCAGCAGCTCAGGGACAGGGGGCCGAGAAGGCAATCAGCCCCAGCATTTT.

In regard to this clone: An end of the junction does not agree with germline; a read error may underlie this. The identical CDR3 is also encoded by other nucleotide sequences in the sample. The chain recombines TRBV5-4 with TRBJ2-2; TRBD2 might be the D (6 bases). Germline-derived CDR1 and CDR2 are SGHNT and YYREEE (reference sequence). The CDR3 consists of 15 residues. CDR3 in DNA: TGTGCCAGTAGCTTAACAGGAGGGGACACCGGGGAGCTGTTTTTT. This encodes CASSLTGGDTGELFF.

This chain's CDR3 is CASSIPPGETQYF. The DNA of the CDR3 is TGTGCCAGTAGTATCCCGCCCGGGGAGACCCAGTACTTC. This sequence joins TRBV19 and TRBJ2-5; unclear D gene. Germline CDR1 is LNHDA and CDR2 is SQIVND (reference sequence). The CDR3 loop spans 13 amino acids. Trimming removed 3 bases at V and 5 bases at J, with 10 bases between.

This chain uses TRBV5-1 with TRBJ1-5; D remains unclear. The CDR3 sequence is 13 residues long. CDR1 and CDR2 from the germline V gene are SGHRS and YFSETQ. With 4 bases removed from V and 6 bases from J, the gap between germline ends came to 11 bases. CDR3 sequence reads: CASSHYPSQPQHF. CDR3 coding DNA: TGCGCCAGCAGCCACTACCCGAGTCAGCCCCAGCATTTT.

This chain links TRBV4-2 with TRBJ1-1; a weak D match, TRBD1 (5 bases). CDR1 is LGHNA, CDR2 YNFKEQ, per germline. The CDR3 totals 11 residues. The germline V and J ends were trimmed by 8 bases and 1 base, with 5 bases remaining between them. The CDR3 bases are TGTGCCAGCGGACAGAACACTGAAGCTTTCTTT. Its translation: CASGQNTEAFF.

The V call is TRBV5-4, the J call TRBJ1-1; D is unclear. The CDR3 covers 14 residues. With 1 base removed from V and 0 bases from J, the gap between germline ends came to 7 bases. The germline V gene encodes CDR1 SGHNT and CDR2 YYREEE (reference sequence). Here the CDR3 DNA reads TGTGCCAGCAGCTTGAGAGGGATGAACACTGAAGCTTTCTTT. Encoded protein: CASSLRGMNTEAFF.

This chain connects TRBV5-1 to TRBJ2-3; 9 nucleotides line up with TRBD1. The V segment lost 0 bases and the J segment 2 bases; nucleotides outside the gene matches: 4. CDR1 and CDR2 from the germline V gene are SGHRS and YFSETQ. CDR3 size: 16 residues. This chain's CDR3 is CASSLDGTGNTDTQYF. CDR3 in DNA: TGCGCCAGCAGCTTGGATGGGACAGGGAACACAGATACGCAGTATTTT.

This clone was recorded only once. The genes are TRBV14 and TRBJ2-7; D unresolved. Germline assignment: CDR1 SGHDN and CDR2 FVKESK. CDR3 size: 9 residues. DNA for the CDR3: TGTGGCCAGTTGGACGAGCAGTACTTC. Its translation is CGQLDEQYF.

The chain employs TRBV11-2 and TRBJ1-2; perhaps TRBD1 as D (5 bases). Germline lookup yields CDR1 SGHAT and CDR2 FQNNGV. Trimming took 4 bases from V and 8 from J, leaving 14 bases between them. The CDR3 runs to 13 residues. The CDR3: CASSSGGSLGYTF. CDR3 sequence (DNA): TGTGCCAGCAGCTCGGGGGGTTCGTTAGGCTACACCTTC.

The chain carries TRBV6-7 and TRBJ2-3; no clear D gene. TRBV6-7 is assigned to the ORF class and has an uncertain function. The CDR3 runs 19 residues. Trimming pared 2 bases from V and 5 bases from J, leaving 26 bases between. The CDR3 sequence: CASSYPRASELTGLDTQYF. CDR3 in DNA: TGTGCCAGCAGTTACCCAAGAGCCTCCGAATTGACTGGATTAGATACGCAGTATTTT.

The CDR3 region is CASSPRLAGANEQFF. The CDR3 region has the DNA TGTGCCAGCAGCCCCCGACTAGCGGGAGCCAATGAGCAGTTCTTC. The rearrangement links TRBV9 to TRBJ2-1, with TRBD2 matching over 12 bases. The germline V gene encodes CDR1 SGDLS and CDR2 YYNGEE. The CDR3 contains 15 residues. Germline trimming cut 4 bases from V and 6 bases from J; bases unmatched to any gene: 5.

The count of this clone is one. This chain connects TRBV5-1 to TRBJ2-7, with unresolved D. Trimming pared 4 bases from V and 3 bases from J, leaving 11 bases between. Germline assignment: CDR1 SGHRS and CDR2 YFSETQ. The CDR3 runs 13 residues. The chain's CDR3 is CASSPINSYEQYF. The CDR3 DNA sequence: TGCGCCAGCAGCCCCATCAACAGCTACGAGCAGTACTTC.

The chain uses TRBV6-1 and TRBJ2-7; 7 nucleotides match TRBD1. Looked up from germline, CDR1 is MNHNS and CDR2 is SASEGT. The CDR3 spans 15 residues. Losses at the gene ends were 3 bases for V and 4 bases for J; bases not matched to a gene: 9. Here the CDR3 reads CASSDHHRDRYEQYF. CDR3 coding DNA: TGTGCCAGCAGTGACCACCACCGGGACAGATACGAGCAGTACTTC.

This rearrangement joins TRBV6-5 to TRBJ2-3, with D unresolved. The V and J ends lost 7 bases and 2 bases respectively, with 4 bases between them. CDR1 is MNHEY, CDR2 SVGAGI, per germline. The CDR3 extends over 11 amino acids. CDR3 in amino acids: CASTYTDTQYF. The DNA for the CDR3 is TGTGCCAGCACCTACACAGATACGCAGTATTTT.

This rearrangement joins TRBV6-6 to TRBJ2-7, with 7 positions matching TRBD1. V lost 0 bases, J lost 6 bases, and 2 bases stayed unmatched. In germline, CDR1 is MNHNY, CDR2 SVGAGI (reference sequence). CDR3 length equals 13 residues. The CDR3 nucleotides read TGTGCCAGCAGTTACTCGACAGGGCGCGAGCAGTACTTC. Protein: CASSYSTGREQYF.

The chain joins TRBV5-1 to TRBJ1-3; 7 nucleotides agree with TRBD1. The CDR3 is 19 residues long. Germline V gene data show CDR1 as SGHRS and CDR2 as YFSETQ. Losses at the gene ends were 4 bases for V and 0 bases for J; bases not matched to a gene: 16. In DNA, the CDR3 is TGCGCCAGCAGCCCGGGGGCTTTAATGACAGGGAGCTCTGGAAACACCATATATTTT. Its protein is CASSPGALMTGSSGNTIYF.